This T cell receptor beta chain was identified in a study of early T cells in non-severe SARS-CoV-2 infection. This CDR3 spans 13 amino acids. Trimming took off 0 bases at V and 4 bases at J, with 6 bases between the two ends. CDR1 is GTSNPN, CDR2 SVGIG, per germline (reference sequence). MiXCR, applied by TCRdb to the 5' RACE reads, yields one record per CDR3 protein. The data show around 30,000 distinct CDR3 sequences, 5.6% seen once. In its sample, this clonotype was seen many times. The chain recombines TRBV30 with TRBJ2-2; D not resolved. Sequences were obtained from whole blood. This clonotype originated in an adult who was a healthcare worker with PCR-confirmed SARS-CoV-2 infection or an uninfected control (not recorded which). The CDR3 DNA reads TGTGCCTGGAGTGTAGGTGGCACCGGGGAGCTGTTTTTT. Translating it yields CAWSVGGTGELFF.